The 14 T cell receptor beta chains listed next were all sequenced from one sample in a study of cytomegalovirus exposure and HLA in healthy donors. PCR was performed using 60 Vbeta and 13 Jbeta primers. Profiled with immunoSEQ multiplex PCR; TCRdb holds only in-frame clones, not every one. The table has about 99,000 clones, around 65% seen once. The sequencing sample was made of PBMCs. The receptors originated from a woman aged 45-65 years in good health and CMV-seronegative.

This chain joins TRBV25-1 and TRBJ1-2; 7 bases fit TRBD1. V lost 6 bases, J lost 4 bases, and 8 bases stayed unmatched. This CDR3 spans 14 amino acids. Germline V CDR1 and CDR2: MGHDK, SYGVNS. This CDR3 is CASSLTGSLYGYTF. CDR3 nucleotides: TGTGCCAGCAGCCTGACAGGGAGCCTCTATGGCTACACCTTC.

The chain carries TRBV19 and TRBJ1-2; 7 bases are shared with TRBD1. After removal of 7 bases from V and 3 bases from J, the junction contained 5 bases not matched to a gene. Per the germline V gene, CDR1 is LNHDA and CDR2 is SQIVND (reference sequence). This CDR3 region has 13 residues. The CDR3 spells CASMGGQYYGYTF. The CDR3 DNA reads as TGTGCCAGTATGGGGGGACAGTACTATGGCTACACCTTC.

V and J are TRBV4-3 and TRBJ2-1, with TRBD2 matching over 11 bases. J gave up 5 bases and V 0 bases, and 6 bases lay outside the gene matches. This CDR3 is 17 amino acids long. The germline V gene encodes CDR1 LGHNA and CDR2 YSLEER. DNA for the CDR3: TGCGCCAGCAGCCAAGACCCGACTAGCGGGATTAACAATGAGCAGTTCTTC. It yields the protein CASSQDPTSGINNEQFF.

J is TRBJ1-2 and V is TRBV4-1, with a tentative D call TRBD1 (6 bases). Trimming shortened V by 1 base and J by 7 bases, and 25 bases separated the two germline ends. The CDR3 totals 18 residues. The germline gives CDR1 MGHRA, CDR2 YSYEKL. CDR3 DNA: TGCGCCAGCAGCCAAGCTTTGTGGTACAGGGTGAGGGAAGGTGGCTACACCTTC. This gives the protein CASSQALWYRVREGGYTF.

In this sample, this clone turned up a few times. The genes are TRBV10-3 and TRBJ2-5; D not certain. The CDR3 consists of 13 residues. Trimming stripped 3 bases from V and 3 bases from J, with 8 bases between. Germline values: CDR1 ENHRY, CDR2 SYGVKD. This chain's CDR3 is CAISDNVKETQYF. The CDR3 nucleotides read TGTGCCATCAGTGATAATGTTAAAGAGACCCAGTACTTC.

The table lists this clone with a few counts. The chain couples TRBV19 to TRBJ1-5, with D tentatively TRBD1 (5 bases). Deletions cut 2 bases from V and 7 bases from J, with 18 bases between. Germline lookup yields CDR1 LNHDA and CDR2 SQIVND (reference sequence). The CDR3 is 16 amino acids. The chain's CDR3 is CASSINPAGLRQPQHF. In DNA form, the CDR3 reads TGTGCCAGTAGTATAAATCCAGCAGGGCTGCGGCAGCCCCAGCATTTT.

The table lists this clone with a count of one. The chain links TRBV14 to TRBJ2-1; possibly TRBD2 for D (5 bases). CDR3 length equals 14 residues. CDR1 is SGHDN and CDR2 is FVKESK in the germline V gene. V lost 2 bases to trimming and J lost 9 bases, with 14 bases between them. The DNA for the CDR3 is TGTGCCAGCAGCCAACGGCGGGCTGGTGGTGAGCAGTTCTTC. Protein product: CASSQRRAGGEQFF. Together with reference TRBV14 and TRBJ2-1, the CDR3 gives the full variable domain: EAGVTQFPSHSVIEKGQTVTLRCDPISGHDNLYWYRRVMGKEIKFLLHFVKESKQDESGMPNNRFLAERTGGTYSTLKVQPAELEDSGVYFCASSQRRAGGEQFFGPGTRLTVL.

With respect to this clone: Other nucleotide sequences from this sample produce the same CDR3. The genes are TRBV29-1 and TRBJ1-1; 8 bases are a match to TRBD1. The germline CDR1 and CDR2 sequences are SQVTM and ANQGSEA. The CDR3 consists of 12 residues. V lost 8 bases, J lost 5 bases, and 7 bases stayed unmatched. CDR3 in amino acids: CSIRTGRTEAFF. The CDR3 DNA follows: TGCAGCATACGGACAGGGAGGACTGAAGCTTTCTTT.

This chain joins TRBV7-2 and TRBJ2-2, with TRBD2 matching over 7 bases. This CDR3 comprises 19 residues. The trim removed 4 bases at V and 1 base at J, leaving 15 bases unmatched. CDR1 and CDR2 from the germline V gene are SGHTA and FQGNSA. The CDR3 loop is CASSSISRAGGWNTGELFF. Here the CDR3 DNA reads TGTGCCAGCAGCTCAATTTCCCGCGCCGGGGGGTGGAACACCGGGGAGCTGTTTTTT.

The chain links TRBV19 to TRBJ2-5, with 9 bases lining up with TRBD2. This CDR3 region has 13 residues. Germline V gene lookup returns CDR1 LNHDA and CDR2 SQIVND (reference sequence). V gave up 9 bases and J gave up 7 bases; unmatched junction bases: 9. The CDR3 loop reads CARRGGNEGTQYF. The CDR3 DNA follows: TGTGCCAGGCGGGGGGGGAATGAAGGGACCCAGTACTTC.

V and J are TRBV9 and TRBJ1-1, with 7 bases aligning to TRBD1. The germline V gene has CDR1 SGDLS and CDR2 YYNGEE. V lost 0 bases to trimming and J lost 10 bases; unmatched junction nucleotides: 12. CDR3 length: 15 amino acids. In nucleotides, the CDR3 is TGTGCCAGCAGCGTAGTTGAGGGGGCCCTTCCCGGAGCTTTCTTT. It specifies CASSVVEGALPGAFF.

The chain links TRBV28 to TRBJ2-5, with D maybe TRBD1 (6 bases). Germline V gene sequence: CDR1 MDHEN, CDR2 SYDVKM. The length of the CDR3 is 14 residues. Between the trimmed V and J ends, which lost 5 bases and 4 bases, there was a span of 14 bases. Written as DNA, the CDR3 is TGTGCCAGCAGTCCAGCTCTACAGGGAGAGACCCAGTACTTC. This gives the protein CASSPALQGETQYF. Variable domain in full (rest from reference TRBV28 and TRBJ2-5): DVKVTQSSRYLVKRTGEKVFLECVQDMDHENMFWYRQDPGLGLRLIYFSYDVKMKEKGDIPEGYSVSREKKERFSLILESASTNQTSMYLCASSPALQGETQYFGPGTRLLVL.

This chain connects TRBV7-7 to TRBJ2-1; the D gene is possibly TRBD1 (6 bases). V lost 5 bases, J lost 9 bases, and 20 bases lay in between. This CDR3 has 15 residues. Germline assignment: CDR1 SSHAT and CDR2 FNYEAQ (reference sequence). Here the CDR3 DNA reads TGTGCCAGCAGCCGCCTACCGTCGCAGGGGAGTGAGCAGTTCTTC. The encoded protein is CASSRLPSQGSEQFF.

A single count supports this clone. V is TRBV6-1 and J is TRBJ1-1, with a weak D call TRBD1 (5 bases). From germline, CDR1 is MNHNS and CDR2 SASEGT. V lost 5 bases, J lost 1 base, and 14 bases lay in between. The CDR3 runs to 15 residues. The CDR3 loop is CASSSKTDTNTEAFF. The CDR3 DNA follows: TGTGCCAGCAGTTCAAAGACAGATACGAACACTGAAGCTTTCTTT.